This TCR beta chain was observed in a study of regulatory T cells in long-lasting Graves disease. Trimming pared 6 bases from V and 6 bases from J, leaving 21 bases between. The CDR3 is made up of 15 amino acids. Germline-derived CDR1 and CDR2 are MDHEN and SYDVKM. In regard to this clonotype: Its specificity is not known.

Indicated time point: persistent/refractory GD, antithyroid drugs over 5 years with positive TRAb. Construction of the TCR library relied on RNA isolated from PBMCs. Construction of TCR beta libraries relied on iRepertoire HTBI primers and on Arm-PCR targeting CDR3 regions. Per the original methods: Gene usage covered some 66 TRBV and 14 TRBJ segments. TCRdb reanalysed the multiplex PCR reads using MiXCR and keeps one entry per CDR3 protein. The V and J calls were not made by the authors but by TCRdb's processing. The table shows 450,000 or so distinct CDR3 sequences, with about a fifth occurring only once. The study's findings and limits: Persistent disease showed a preference for TRBV28, TRBJ1-2 and TRBJ2-5. Compared with new cases, persistent Graves' patients showed reduced TCR diversity.

This receptor was identified in a female donor with Graves disease. This chain joins TRBV28 and TRBJ2-7; D uncertain. The input for sequencing was peripheral blood mononuclear cells (PBMCs), taken when the disease was refractory, from a patient treated with antithyroid drugs. The CDR3 here is CASSPSPPGWREQYF. The CDR3 DNA sequence: TGTGCCAGCAGCCCCTCCCCCCCCGGGTGGCGCGAGCAGTACTTC.